Listed below are T cell receptor beta chains from one sample, sequenced in a study of blood T cell repertoires in COVID-19. Clones were read by immunoSEQ multiplex PCR, and TCRdb kept only the in-frame ones, dropping some. The data show 300,000 to 350,000 clones, 87% seen once. The specimen sequenced was peripheral blood. These TCRs come from a woman between 50 and 59 years old with COVID-19, enrolled during active disease. CDR3s include the opening cysteine and the closing phenylalanine or tryptophan. The D gene is left open where the match is weak. A row's size may be missing; if present it is once, few, many or a size class.

D gene	clone size	J gene	V gene	CDR3 protein	CDR3 DNA
TRBD1	.	TRBJ2-3	TRBV5-8	CASRGTGTRSTQYF	TGTGCCAGCAGAGGGACAGGTACCCGGTCGACGCAGTATTTT
.	.	TRBJ2-3	TRBV6-2/TRBV6-3	CASSLQGSTDTQYF	TGTGCCAGCAGCTTGCAGGGTTCGACAGATACGCAGTATTTT
TRBD1	.	TRBJ1-6	TRBV19	CASSLGTGGHSPLHF	TGTGCCAGTAGTTTGGGGACAGGGGGCCATTCACCCCTCCACTTT
.	.	TRBJ1-1	TRBV19	CASAWGGHTEAFF	TGTGCCAGTGCCTGGGGCGGCCACACTGAAGCTTTCTTT
TRBD1	.	TRBJ1-1	TRBV6-5	CASSRQGVWAEAFF	TGTGCCAGCAGCCGACAGGGTGTTTGGGCTGAAGCTTTCTTT
TRBD2	.	TRBJ2-7	TRBV4-2	CASSQGLSGSYEQYF	TGTGCCAGCAGCCAAGGATTAAGCGGGAGCTACGAGCAGTACTTC
TRBD2	.	TRBJ2-3	TRBV6-2/TRBV6-3	CASSPLADTQYF	TGTGCCAGCAGTCCACTAGCGGATACGCAGTATTTT
.	.	TRBJ1-3	TRBV11-3	CASSSSASSSGNTIYF	TGTGCCAGCAGCTCCTCTGCCTCGAGCTCTGGAAACACCATATATTTT
TRBD2	.	TRBJ2-3	TRBV6-1	CASSVLAGGRGDTQYF	TGTGCCAGCAGTGTTTTAGCGGGAGGGCGTGGAGATACGCAGTATTTT
TRBD1	.	TRBJ1-2	TRBV18	CASSPGGTVYGYTF	TGTGCCAGCTCACCAGGAGGGACAGTCTATGGCTACACCTTC
TRBD1	.	TRBJ1-1	TRBV30	CAWENRGQAFF	TGTGCCTGGGAGAACAGGGGGCAAGCTTTCTTT
.	.	TRBJ1-1	TRBV28	CASSLNMNTEAFF	TGTGCCAGCAGTTTAAACATGAACACTGAAGCTTTCTTT
TRBD1	.	TRBJ2-3	TRBV27	CASISGGQGRLDTQYF	TGTGCCAGCATTTCGGGGGGACAGGGGCGGTTAGATACGCAGTATTTT
.	.	TRBJ2-2	TRBV19	CASTWRLHGGELFF	TGTGCCAGTACTTGGAGACTACACGGGGGGGAGCTGTTTTTT
TRBD1	.	TRBJ1-2	TRBV28	CASSQRDRTYLGYTF	TGTGCCAGCAGCCAAAGGGACAGAACATACTTGGGCTACACCTTC
TRBD1	.	TRBJ1-5	TRBV3-1/TRBV3-2	CASSPGGDRGLRNQPQHF	TGTGCCAGCAGCCCCGGGGGGGACAGGGGACTCCGCAATCAGCCCCAGCATTTT
TRBD1	.	TRBJ2-2	TRBV9	CASSGNRGAGELFF	TGTGCCAGCAGCGGAAACAGGGGCGCCGGGGAGCTGTTTTTT
TRBD1	.	TRBJ1-5	TRBV27	CASSLGQGYQPQHF	TGTGCCAGCAGTTTAGGACAGGGGTACCAGCCCCAGCATTTT
.	.	TRBJ1-1	TRBV12-3/TRBV12-4	CASSPVMNTEAFF	TGTGCCAGCAGTCCGGTAATGAACACTGAAGCTTTCTTT
TRBD1	.	TRBJ2-2	TRBV2	CASNRDRGNTGELFF	TGTGCCAGCAACAGGGACAGGGGGAACACCGGGGAGCTGTTTTTT
.	.	TRBJ1-6	TRBV29-1	CSVGEGRNSPLHF	TGCAGCGTGGGAGAGGGTAGGAATTCACCCCTCCACTTT
TRBD2	.	TRBJ2-4	TRBV20-1	CSASGLVENIQYF	TGCAGTGCTAGTGGACTAGTCGAAAACATTCAGTACTTC
.	few	TRBJ2-7	TRBV6-5	CASSSFYEQYF	TGTGCCAGCAGTTCCTTCTACGAGCAGTACTTC
.	.	TRBJ1-5	TRBV27	CASSRTRNQPQHF	TGTGCCAGCAGTCGGACACGCAATCAGCCCCAGCATTTT
.	.	TRBJ2-2	TRBV5-1	CASSRDSQYTGELFF	TGCGCCAGCAGCCGCGACAGTCAATACACCGGGGAGCTGTTTTTT
TRBD2	.	TRBJ2-7	TRBV5-6	CASSREGPASSEQYF	TGTGCCAGCAGCCGGGAGGGGCCCGCCTCCTCCGAGCAGTACTTC
TRBD2	.	TRBJ2-7	TRBV19	CASSIDGAGVTYEQYF	TGTGCCAGTAGTATAGATGGGGCGGGAGTCACCTACGAGCAGTACTTC
TRBD1	.	TRBJ1-6	TRBV7-8	CASRRQGAGSGSPLHF	TGTGCCAGCAGGCGACAGGGGGCTGGCAGTGGTTCACCCCTCCACTTT
TRBD2	.	TRBJ2-1	TRBV10-3	CAISELAGPDNEQFF	TGTGCCATCAGTGAGCTAGCGGGCCCGGACAATGAGCAGTTCTTC
TRBD2	.	TRBJ2-2	TRBV3-1/TRBV3-2	CASSLAGADGELFF	TGTGCCAGCAGCTTAGCGGGAGCTGACGGGGAGCTGTTTTTT